This entry is about one TCR beta chain. Its antigen is currently unknown. Positive CCR7 selection of CD45RO-negative cells yielded the naive CD8 cells, and terminally differentiated effector memory CD45RA+ cells were excluded. Donation came from healthy HIV-negative adults that had no recent acute infections or vaccinations. All donors were Caucasian adults living in Nashville, Tennessee. The sample originates from a study of shared clonotypes between healthy human individuals. Study findings and constraints: Clonotype sharing across donors was expected to vary with sequencing depth.

The germline V and J ends were trimmed by 5 bases and 1 base, with 26 bases remaining between them. CDR1 and CDR2 from the germline V gene are KGHSH and LQKENI. The CDR3 contains 19 residues. Sequencing was performed with immunoSEQ multiplex PCR; in TCRdb, only in-frame clones are kept and a portion is missing. The sample carries roughly 570,000 clones, 95% to 98% recorded once. The chain uses TRBV18 and TRBJ1-1; TRBD1 might be the D (5 bases). The sequence derives from a man under 40 in good health. The sample was naive CD8+ T cells sorted from blood. In DNA, the CDR3 is TGTGCCAGCTCAAGGTCTCCCAGGGTCGAATTTCGGCGGAACACTGAAGCTTTCTTT. Translated: CASSRSPRVEFRRNTEAFF. The whole variable domain, remainder taken from reference TRBV18 and TRBJ1-1, is NAGVMQNPRHLVRRRGQEARLRCSPMKGHSHVYWYRQLPEEGLKFMVYLQKENIIDESGMPKERFSAEFPKEGPSILRIQQVVRGDSAAYFCASSRSPRVEFRRNTEAFFGQGTRLTVV.